Below are 13 T cell receptor beta chains sequenced from a single sample in a study of shared clonotypes between healthy human individuals. Clones were read by immunoSEQ multiplex PCR, and TCRdb kept only the in-frame ones, dropping some. The sample lists about 300,000 clones, about 74% occurring once. The sample was memory CD4+ T cells sorted from blood. Subset here: CD45RA-negative fraction. Every receptor here comes from a man aged 25-45 years in good health.

This chain links TRBV4-3 with TRBJ2-5, with D maybe TRBD2 (6 bases). From germline, CDR1 is LGHNA and CDR2 YSLEER. Trimming removed 0 bases from V and 7 bases from J, with 12 bases in between. CDR3 size: 14 residues. The CDR3 DNA reads TGCGCCAGCAGCCAAGACGCTATCGGGGGGACCCAGTACTTC. The encoded protein is CASSQDAIGGTQYF.

This clone came up a few times. V gene TRBV11-2 combines with J gene TRBJ1-1, with 8 bases lining up with TRBD1. Germline V gives CDR1 SGHAT, CDR2 FQNNGV. J lost 0 bases, V lost 6 bases, and 3 bases had no gene match. The CDR3 length is 14 residues. CDR3 in amino acids: CASRDRDMNTEAFF. The CDR3 nucleotides are TGTGCCAGCAGGGACAGGGACATGAACACTGAAGCTTTCTTT.

This rearrangement joins TRBV7-2 to TRBJ1-4, with D perhaps TRBD1 (6 bases). V was pared by 3 bases and J by 8 bases, with 7 bases between. CDR1 SGHTA and CDR2 FQGNSA come from the germline V gene. The CDR3 consists of 12 residues. CDR3 sequence reads: CASSFQGEKLFF. CDR3 nucleotides: TGTGCCAGCAGCTTTCAGGGGGAAAAACTGTTTTTT. Full variable domain (outside the CDR3, taken from reference TRBV7-2 and TRBJ1-4): GAGVSQSPSNKVTEKGKDVELRCDPISGHTALYWYRQSLGQGLEFLIYFQGNSAPDKSGLPSDRFSAERTGGSVSTLTIQRTQQEDSAVYLCASSFQGEKLFFGSGTQLSVL.

The J gene is TRBJ2-5, the V gene TRBV10-2, with TRBD2 matching over 7 bases. V was pared by 2 bases and J by 2 bases, with 5 bases of the junction left unmatched. Germline V gene data show CDR1 as WSHSY and CDR2 as SAAADI. This CDR3 has 15 residues. The CDR3 DNA reads TGCGCCAGCAGTGAGGTGTCTAGCGGACAAGAGACCCAGTACTTC. The encoded protein is CASSEVSSGQETQYF.

The chain joins TRBV18 to TRBJ2-7; TRBD1 aligns across 9 bases. This CDR3 has 14 amino acids. V trimming: 2 bases; J trimming: 6 bases; junction bases outside the gene matches: 5. Germline values: CDR1 KGHSH, CDR2 LQKENI. The CDR3 reads CASSPKGQGREQYF. In DNA form, the CDR3 reads TGTGCCAGCTCACCAAAGGGACAGGGTCGCGAGCAGTACTTC.

The chain is built from TRBV6-5 and TRBJ2-7, with 14 bases fitting TRBD2. The CDR3 is made up of 15 amino acids. V dropped 6 bases and J dropped 6; count of bases not matched to a gene: 7. Per the germline V gene, CDR1 is MNHEY and CDR2 is SVGAGI. In DNA, the CDR3 is TGTGCCAGCAGAAAGTCGGGACTAGCGGGGGTCGAGCAGTACTTC. This codes for CASRKSGLAGVEQYF.

About this clone: Other nucleotide sequences in the sample specify the same CDR3. The V and J genes are TRBV5-1 and TRBJ2-3, with a weak D call TRBD2 (5 bases). CDR3 length equals 12 residues. In germline, CDR1 is SGHRS, CDR2 YFSETQ. Trimming shortened V by 0 bases and J by 6 bases, and 5 bases separated the two germline ends. The CDR3 reads CASSLGGDTQYF. DNA for the CDR3: TGCGCCAGCAGCTTGGGCGGGGATACGCAGTATTTT.

As concerns this clone: Just one base apart from a much larger clone, this may be a read error. The chain couples TRBV6-6 to TRBJ2-5, with D perhaps matching TRBD2 (7 bases). The germline V gene has CDR1 MNHNY and CDR2 SVGAGI (reference sequence). The V end was cut by 7 bases, the J end by 4 bases, with 16 bases between. CDR3 length: 14 amino acids. CDR3: CASTRGANAETQYF. The CDR3 bases are TGTGCCAGCACCCGGGGGGCCAACGCAGAGACCCAGTACTTC.

This clone has a handful of counts. This chain connects TRBV7-2 to TRBJ1-5; D is perhaps TRBD1 (6 bases). This CDR3 is 15 amino acids long. Trimming stripped 5 bases from V and 5 bases from J, with 16 bases between. Germline CDR1 reads SGHTA; CDR2 reads FQGNSA. The CDR3 region is CASSPSVQGYQPQHF. In nucleotides, the CDR3 is TGTGCCAGCAGCCCAAGCGTGCAGGGGTATCAGCCCCAGCATTTT.

Points on this clone: The sample holds other DNA sequences that translate to the same CDR3. The chain has TRBV11-2 and TRBJ1-4; D gene ambiguous. This CDR3 spans 14 amino acids. The V end lost 1 base, the J end lost 5 bases, and 8 bases lay between the germline ends. Germline V lookup: CDR1 SGHAT, CDR2 FQNNGV. This chain's CDR3 is CASSLGGRNEKLFF. CDR3 nucleotide sequence: TGTGCCAGCAGCTTAGGTGGTCGGAATGAAAAACTGTTTTTT.

The gene calls are TRBV9 and TRBJ2-3, with D perhaps assigned TRBD1 or TRBD2 (5 bases each). The CDR3 spans 13 residues. Germline CDR1 and CDR2: SGDLS and YYNGEE. V was trimmed by 3 bases and J by 4 bases, leaving 9 bases between them. CDR3 residues: CASSGPGPDTQYF. The CDR3 DNA reads as TGTGCCAGCAGCGGTCCGGGACCAGATACGCAGTATTTT.

The chain couples TRBV7-6 to TRBJ2-5; tentatively, D is TRBD1 or TRBD2 (5 bases each). Germline-derived CDR1 and CDR2 are SGHVS and FNYEAQ. The CDR3 consists of 13 residues. V was pared by 5 bases and J by 1 base, with 8 bases between. CDR3 loop: CASSPGTQETQYF. The CDR3 DNA reads as TGTGCCAGCAGCCCCGGGACCCAAGAGACCCAGTACTTC.

The V call is TRBV2, the J call TRBJ1-1; D is unclear. Trimming removed 11 bases at V and 3 bases at J, with 10 bases between. The length of the CDR3 is 11 residues. Germline CDR1 and CDR2: SNHLY and FYNNEI. CDR3 DNA: TGTGCCGGCCGCCTGGACACTGAAGCTTTCTTT. It translates to CAGRLDTEAFF.